The 32 T cell receptor beta chains in this list originate from one sample, sequenced in a study of CD8 T cells in Susac syndrome. With random hexamers, about 0.5 to 1 ug RNA was reverse transcribed. MiXCR, applied by TCRdb to the immunoSEQ multiplex PCR reads, yields one record per CDR3 protein. Of hundreds of thousands of distinct CDR3 sequences listed, around 91% are singletons. The material sequenced was CD8+ T cells from PBMCs. These receptors came from a human donor with multiple sclerosis.

The chain joins TRBV9 to TRBJ2-7, with a possible D match to TRBD2 (5 bases). The CDR3 has 14 residues. CDR1 and CDR2 (germline): SGDLS, YYNGEE. Between the trimmed V and J ends, which lost 0 bases and 3 bases, there was a span of 10 bases. CDR3: CASSVAWRLYEQYF. The CDR3 coding sequence is TGTGCCAGCAGCGTAGCCTGGAGGCTCTACGAGCAGTACTTC.

CDR3 sequence reads: CASRIGAATNTEAFF. The CDR3 nucleotides read TGTGCCAGCAGAATAGGGGCAGCAACGAACACTGAAGCTTTCTTT. V usage is TRBV27 and J usage is TRBJ1-1; D possibly corresponds to TRBD1 (5 bases). V lost 6 bases and J lost 1, with 15 bases in between. The CDR3 is made up of 15 amino acids. CDR1 is MNHEY, CDR2 SMNVEV, per germline (reference sequence).

The chain links TRBV7-9 to TRBJ2-2, with TRBD2 matching 7 bases. V was pared by 3 bases and J by 4 bases, with 2 bases of the junction left unmatched. The CDR3 loop spans 14 amino acids. Per the germline V gene, CDR1 is SEHNR and CDR2 is FQNEAQ (reference sequence). CDR3 loop: CASSFGRITGELFF. CDR3 coding DNA: TGTGCCAGCAGCTTCGGGAGGATCACCGGGGAGCTGTTTTTT. Together with reference TRBV7-9 and TRBJ2-2, the CDR3 gives the full variable domain: DTGVSQNPRHKITKRGQNVTFRCDPISEHNRLYWYRQTLGQGPEFLTYFQNEAQLEKSRLLSDRFSAERPKGSFSTLEIQRTEQGDSAMYLCASSFGRITGELFFGEGSRLTVL.

This chain links TRBV9 with TRBJ1-2; the match to TRBD1 covers 7 bases. Trimming cost V 7 bases and J 7 bases; bases outside gene matches: 7. There are 12 residues in the CDR3. The germline V gene has CDR1 SGDLS and CDR2 YYNGEE. The CDR3 loop reads CASRDSLSGYTF. The DNA of the CDR3 is TGTGCCAGCCGGGACAGTTTAAGTGGCTACACCTTC.

This chain joins TRBV24-1 and TRBJ2-1; 8 nucleotides align to TRBD2. With V trimmed by 5 bases and J by 10 bases, 9 bases remained unmatched. Germline V gene data show CDR1 as KGHDR and CDR2 as SFDVKD. The CDR3 has 14 residues. In DNA form, the CDR3 reads TGTGCCACCAGTGGGCTAGCGGGTGGAAGAGAGCAGTTCTTC. It encodes CATSGLAGGREQFF.

The V gene is TRBV4-2, the J gene TRBJ1-5; weak D call: TRBD1 (6 bases). Germline loops: CDR1 LGHNA, CDR2 YNFKEQ. V was trimmed by 6 bases and J by 4 bases, leaving 13 bases between them. The CDR3 runs to 14 residues. This CDR3 is CASRSPGDNQPQHF. CDR3 in DNA: TGTGCCAGCAGGAGTCCAGGGGATAATCAGCCCCAGCATTTT.

V and J are TRBV30 and TRBJ2-2, with 7 bases identical to TRBD2. V lost 3 bases and J lost 3; bases outside the gene matches: 7. Germline-derived CDR1 and CDR2 are GTSNPN and SVGIG (reference sequence). This CDR3 comprises 15 residues. CDR3 region: CAWSHQGGHTGELFF. The CDR3 region has the DNA TGTGCCTGGAGCCACCAGGGAGGGCACACCGGGGAGCTGTTTTTT.

The chain has TRBV2 and TRBJ2-1; D gene unclear. From germline, CDR1 is SNHLY and CDR2 FYNNEI. The CDR3 consists of 14 residues. Deletions cut 5 bases from V and 4 bases from J, with 12 bases between. The CDR3 reads CASSPLDKYNEQFF. CDR3 nucleotide sequence: TGTGCCAGCAGTCCACTTGACAAGTACAATGAGCAGTTCTTC.

V is TRBV11-2 and J is TRBJ1-3, with 8 bases fitting TRBD1. V was clipped by 4 bases and J by 0 bases; unmatched bases: 8. This CDR3 spans 17 amino acids. Germline V lookup: CDR1 SGHAT, CDR2 FQNNGV. The CDR3 region has the DNA TGTGCCAGCAGCTGGGGACAGGTGGACCCCTCTGGAAACACCATATATTTT. This sequence encodes CASSWGQVDPSGNTIYF.

This chain uses TRBV5-1 with TRBJ1-4, with 9 bases identical to TRBD1. V was pared by 0 bases and J by 8 bases, with 8 bases of the junction left unmatched. Germline V gene sequence: CDR1 SGHRS, CDR2 YFSETQ. The CDR3 consists of 16 residues. CDR3 coding DNA: TGCGCCAGCAGCTTGGTCTTGGGACAGGGAACGGAAAAACTGTTTTTT. Protein product: CASSLVLGQGTEKLFF.

The V gene is TRBV20-1, the J gene TRBJ2-1; no clear D gene. Deletions cut 3 bases from V and 3 bases from J, with 12 bases between. The CDR3 length is 14 residues. Looked up from germline, CDR1 is DFQATT and CDR2 is SNEGSKA (reference sequence). The CDR3 region has the DNA TGCAGTGCTAGCGGATTAGGGCTCTACAATGAGCAGTTCTTC. Its protein product is CSASGLGLYNEQFF.

The chain recombines TRBV7-9 with TRBJ2-1; 12 nucleotides line up with TRBD2. The junction had 7 bases not matched to a gene; V was cut back by 6 bases and J by 7 bases. Germline CDR1 reads SEHNR; CDR2 reads FQNEAQ (reference sequence). CDR3 length: 15 residues. Written as DNA, the CDR3 is TGTGCCAGCAGTCCTAGCGGGAGGGCCTTAAATGAGCAGTTCTTC. Translation gives CASSPSGRALNEQFF.

This clonotype has only a few counts. The rearrangement joins TRBV6-1 to TRBJ2-1; D perhaps matches TRBD1 (6 bases). Germline V CDR1 and CDR2: MNHNS, SASEGT. This CDR3 region has 15 residues. V lost 5 bases, J lost 2 bases, and 13 bases lay in between. CDR3 sequence (DNA): TGTGCCAGCAGTCCCAGGGGAATGACCTACAATGAGCAGTTCTTC. Its protein product is CASSPRGMTYNEQFF.

The chain is built from TRBV28 and TRBJ2-3; the D gene could be TRBD1 or TRBD2 (5 bases each). Germline loops: CDR1 MDHEN, CDR2 SYDVKM. CDR3 size: 16 residues. V was shortened by 1 base and J by 3 bases, with 14 bases between the two germline ends. The CDR3 sequence: CASSLYLGWGTDTQYF. CDR3 coding DNA: TGTGCCAGCAGTTTATATCTGGGTTGGGGGACAGATACGCAGTATTTT.

This clonotype was seen only once. The gene calls are TRBV4-3 and TRBJ2-1; tentatively, D is TRBD1 (7 bases). Looked up from germline, CDR1 is LGHNA and CDR2 is YSLEER. With 0 bases removed from V and 3 bases from J, the gap between germline ends came to 15 bases. The CDR3 extends over 17 amino acids. This CDR3 reads CASSQDSPQGGYNEQFF. The CDR3 coding sequence is TGCGCCAGCAGCCAAGATTCTCCCCAGGGGGGCTACAATGAGCAGTTCTTC.

This clonotype was seen only once. The chain recombines TRBV6-1 with TRBJ2-7; D gene uncertain. Germline-derived CDR1 and CDR2 are MNHNS and SASEGT. The ends were cut back, 3 bases at V and 2 bases at J, with 8 bases in the middle. The CDR3 has 13 residues. The CDR3 sequence is CASSDSQPYEQYF. Written as DNA, the CDR3 is TGTGCCAGCAGTGATAGTCAACCCTACGAGCAGTACTTC.

V usage is TRBV24-1 and J usage is TRBJ2-5, with D perhaps TRBD2 (6 bases). CDR1 and CDR2 (germline): KGHDR, SFDVKD. V was cut by 7 bases and J by 5 bases, with 7 bases left in between. The CDR3 has 11 residues. CDR3 in amino acids: CATREGETQYF. For the CDR3, the DNA is TGTGCCACCAGGGAGGGGGAGACCCAGTACTTC.

This rearrangement joins TRBV6-1 to TRBJ2-2; 12 nucleotides agree with TRBD2. Germline values: CDR1 MNHNS, CDR2 SASEGT. The CDR3 extends over 16 amino acids. The junction had 8 bases not matched to a gene; V was cut back by 6 bases and J by 6 bases. The CDR3 reads CASRTTSGGDSGELFF. CDR3 nucleotides: TGTGCCAGCAGAACGACTAGCGGGGGTGATTCCGGGGAGCTGTTTTTT.

The chain has TRBV7-9 and TRBJ1-2, with a possible D match to TRBD1 (5 bases). Germline-derived CDR1 and CDR2 are SEHNR and FQNEAQ (reference sequence). CDR3 size: 15 residues. Trimming took off 0 bases at V and 10 bases at J, with 18 bases between the two ends. The CDR3 nucleotides are TGTGCCAGCAGCTTAGCCGGACGGGGCCCCACTGACTACACCTTC. It yields the protein CASSLAGRGPTDYTF.

The gene calls are TRBV27 and TRBJ1-4; 8 bases map to TRBD1. The germline V gene has CDR1 MNHEY and CDR2 SMNVEV (reference sequence). V lost 5 bases and J lost 2; bases outside the gene matches: 13. CDR3 length equals 18 residues. The DNA for the CDR3 is TGTGCCAGCAGTCCCCATGGACAGGGTGTGCGGACTAATGAAAAACTGTTTTTT. It encodes CASSPHGQGVRTNEKLFF.

J is TRBJ2-5 and V is TRBV19; unclear D gene. Per the germline V gene, CDR1 is LNHDA and CDR2 is SQIVND (reference sequence). V was clipped by 5 bases and J by 5 bases, with 9 bases between them. The CDR3 consists of 12 residues. CDR3 in DNA: TGTGCCAGTAGTGGAATGGGGGAGACCCAGTACTTC. Translation gives CASSGMGETQYF.

The sample holds a few counts of this clonotype. The CDR3 here is CASSMSENTEAFF. The CDR3 nucleotides read TGTGCCAGTAGTATGTCCGAGAACACTGAAGCTTTCTTT. The J gene is TRBJ1-1, the V gene TRBV19; D is unresolved. This CDR3 region has 13 residues. The V gene lost 3 bases and the J gene lost 1 base, with 6 bases spanning the gap. Germline loops: CDR1 LNHDA, CDR2 SQIVND (reference sequence).

J is TRBJ2-7 and V is TRBV19; possible D gene TRBD2, 5 bases. Per germline, CDR1 LNHDA and CDR2 SQIVND (reference sequence). Between the trimmed V and J ends, which lost 2 bases and 6 bases, there was a span of 11 bases. The length of the CDR3 is 13 residues. The CDR3 nucleotides read TGTGCCAGTAGTATATTCGGGGATTCCGAGCAGTACTTC. This encodes CASSIFGDSEQYF.

This sequence joins TRBV27 and TRBJ2-1; tentative D call: TRBD1 (6 bases). With 5 bases removed from V and 4 bases from J, the gap between germline ends came to 15 bases. The CDR3 covers 15 residues. CDR1 is MNHEY, CDR2 SMNVEV, per germline (reference sequence). DNA for the CDR3: TGTGCCAGCAGTCAACAGGGACCCCCTTACAATGAGCAGTTCTTC. The encoded protein is CASSQQGPPYNEQFF.

V usage is TRBV28 and J usage is TRBJ2-1; D is possibly TRBD2 (5 bases). Germline V gene sequence: CDR1 MDHEN, CDR2 SYDVKM. The CDR3 is 15 amino acids. V was shortened by 9 bases and J by 0 bases, with 15 bases between the two germline ends. This CDR3 reads CASGQLDPSYNEQFF. The CDR3 coding sequence is TGTGCCAGTGGCCAACTAGACCCCTCCTACAATGAGCAGTTCTTC.

This chain joins TRBV4-3 and TRBJ2-3, with 9 bases aligning to TRBD1. CDR1 is LGHNA, CDR2 YSLEER, per germline. This CDR3 comprises 18 residues. The V gene end was trimmed by 0 bases and the J gene end by 2 bases; junction bases not matched to a gene: 9. CDR3 loop: CASSQDGLGQGFTDTQYF. The CDR3 DNA reads as TGCGCCAGCAGCCAAGATGGCCTAGGACAGGGGTTCACAGATACGCAGTATTTT.

The V and J genes are TRBV11-2 and TRBJ2-1; maybe TRBD1 (7 bases). CDR1 is SGHAT, CDR2 FQNNGV, per germline. This CDR3 has 16 residues. Trimming stripped 1 base from V and 3 bases from J, with 13 bases between. Here the CDR3 DNA reads TGTGCCAGCAGCTTAGGCCAGGGGGAGGTCTACAATGAGCAGTTCTTC. Its protein product is CASSLGQGEVYNEQFF.

The genes are TRBV6-1 and TRBJ2-1; D not certain. The CDR3 totals 11 residues. The V end was cut by 1 base, the J end by 11 bases, with 6 bases between. Germline values: CDR1 MNHNS, CDR2 SASEGT. This CDR3 is CASSEGGKQFF. The CDR3, as DNA: TGTGCCAGCAGTGAAGGGGGAAAGCAGTTCTTC.

The gene calls are TRBV27 and TRBJ1-1; 9 nucleotides match TRBD1. Trimming at V came to 1 base and at J to 5 bases, leaving 14 bases not matched to a gene. The CDR3 runs to 18 residues. In germline, CDR1 is MNHEY, CDR2 SMNVEV (reference sequence). Here the CDR3 DNA reads TGTGCCAGCAGTTTATTGGCGGGGACAGGGCCAGGAGAGACTGAAGCTTTCTTT. Translation: CASSLLAGTGPGETEAFF.

This clonotype was counted only a few times. The chain links TRBV9 to TRBJ2-7; the D is unclear. V lost 3 bases, J lost 6 bases, and 7 bases lay in between. CDR1 SGDLS and CDR2 YYNGEE come from the germline V gene. The CDR3 sequence is 11 residues long. The CDR3 region is CASSEGIEQYF. For the CDR3, the DNA is TGTGCCAGCAGCGAGGGTATCGAGCAGTACTTC.

In this sample, this clonotype turned up once. The gene calls are TRBV29-1 and TRBJ1-4; tentative D call: TRBD1 (5 bases). Trimming left V 3 bases short and J 7 bases short, with 12 bases between. The CDR3 runs to 13 residues. Germline V gene data show CDR1 as SQVTM and CDR2 as ANQGSEA. The CDR3 sequence is CSVEGREGEKLFF. The DNA of the CDR3 is TGCAGCGTTGAGGGCAGGGAGGGTGAAAAACTGTTTTTT.

The CDR3 here is CASSLVPSFSGGYEQYF. The CDR3 DNA follows: TGTGCCAGCAGTTTAGTCCCTTCCTTCTCGGGTGGCTACGAGCAGTACTTC. V usage is TRBV27 and J usage is TRBJ2-7, with unresolved D. Trimming stripped 2 bases from V and 3 bases from J, with 20 bases between. This CDR3 region has 17 residues. Germline CDR1 MNHEY, CDR2 SMNVEV (reference sequence).